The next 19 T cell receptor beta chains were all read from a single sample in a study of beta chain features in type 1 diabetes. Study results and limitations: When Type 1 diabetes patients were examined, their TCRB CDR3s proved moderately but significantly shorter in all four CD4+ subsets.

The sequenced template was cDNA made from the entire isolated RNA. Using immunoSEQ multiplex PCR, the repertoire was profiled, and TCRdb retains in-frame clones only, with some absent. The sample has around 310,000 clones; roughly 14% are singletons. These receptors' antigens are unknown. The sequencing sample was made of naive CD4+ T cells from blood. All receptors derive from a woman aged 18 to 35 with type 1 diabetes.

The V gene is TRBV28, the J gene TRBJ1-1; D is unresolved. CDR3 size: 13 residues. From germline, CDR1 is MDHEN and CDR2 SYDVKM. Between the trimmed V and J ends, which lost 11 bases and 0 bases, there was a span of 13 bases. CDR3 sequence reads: CALAELMNTEAFF. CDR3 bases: TGTGCCTTAGCGGAGCTGATGAACACTGAAGCTTTCTTT.

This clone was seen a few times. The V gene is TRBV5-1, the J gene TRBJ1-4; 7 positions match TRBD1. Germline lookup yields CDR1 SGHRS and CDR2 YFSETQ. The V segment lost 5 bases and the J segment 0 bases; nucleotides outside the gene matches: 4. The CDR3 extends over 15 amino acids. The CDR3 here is CASSWDSATNEKLFF. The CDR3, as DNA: TGCGCCAGCAGTTGGGACAGCGCAACTAATGAAAAACTGTTTTTT.

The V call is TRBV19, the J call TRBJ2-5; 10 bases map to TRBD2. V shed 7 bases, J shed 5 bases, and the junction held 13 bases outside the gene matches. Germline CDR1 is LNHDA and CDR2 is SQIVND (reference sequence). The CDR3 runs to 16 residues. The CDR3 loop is CASTRTSGPVTETQYF. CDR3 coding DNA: TGTGCCAGTACCAGGACTAGCGGCCCAGTTACGGAGACCCAGTACTTC.

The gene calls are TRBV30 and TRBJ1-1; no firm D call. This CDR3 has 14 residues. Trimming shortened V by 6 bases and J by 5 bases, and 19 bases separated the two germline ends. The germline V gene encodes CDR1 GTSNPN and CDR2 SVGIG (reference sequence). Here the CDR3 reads CACDARGGRTEAFF. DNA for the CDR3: TGTGCCTGTGACGCCCGGGGAGGCCGGACTGAAGCTTTCTTT.

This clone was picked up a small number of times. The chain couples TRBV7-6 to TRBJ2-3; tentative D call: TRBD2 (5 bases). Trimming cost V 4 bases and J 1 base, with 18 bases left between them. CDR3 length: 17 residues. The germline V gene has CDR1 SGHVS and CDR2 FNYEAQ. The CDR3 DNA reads TGTGCCAGCAGCTGGACCCTGGGAGACCCGGGCACAGATACGCAGTATTTT. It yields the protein CASSWTLGDPGTDTQYF.

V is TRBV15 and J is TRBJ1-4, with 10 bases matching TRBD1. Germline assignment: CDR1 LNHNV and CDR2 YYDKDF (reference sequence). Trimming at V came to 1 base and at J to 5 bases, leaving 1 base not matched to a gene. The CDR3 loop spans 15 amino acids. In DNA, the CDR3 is TGTGCCACCAGCAGAGTGGGACAGGGGAATGAAAAACTGTTTTTT. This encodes CATSRVGQGNEKLFF.

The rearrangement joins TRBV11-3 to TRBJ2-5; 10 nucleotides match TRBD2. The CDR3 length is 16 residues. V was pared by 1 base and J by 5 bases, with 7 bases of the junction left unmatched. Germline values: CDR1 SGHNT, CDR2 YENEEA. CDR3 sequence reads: CASSLGLAGVTETQYF. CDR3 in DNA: TGTGCCAGCAGCTTAGGGCTAGCGGGAGTGACCGAGACCCAGTACTTC.

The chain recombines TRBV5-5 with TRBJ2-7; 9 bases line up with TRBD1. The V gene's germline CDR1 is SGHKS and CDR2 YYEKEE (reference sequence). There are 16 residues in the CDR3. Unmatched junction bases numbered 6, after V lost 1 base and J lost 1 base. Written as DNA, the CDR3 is TGTGCCAGCAGCTTGACGGGACAGGGATTATCCTACGAGCAGTACGTC. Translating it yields CASSLTGQGLSYEQYV.

CDR3 DNA sequence: TGCGCCAGCAGCTTCGAGAATGAGCAGTTCTTC. This sequence encodes CASSFENEQFF. This chain links TRBV5-1 with TRBJ2-1, with no clear D. The germline V gene has CDR1 SGHRS and CDR2 YFSETQ. V lost 2 bases to trimming and J lost 7 bases, with 4 bases between them. CDR3 length equals 11 residues.

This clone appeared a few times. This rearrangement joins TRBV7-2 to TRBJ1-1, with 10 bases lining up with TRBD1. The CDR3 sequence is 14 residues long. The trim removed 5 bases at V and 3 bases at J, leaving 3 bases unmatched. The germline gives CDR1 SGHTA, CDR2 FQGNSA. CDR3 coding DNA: TGTGCCAGCAGCCAAGACAGGGGGCACACTGAAGCTTTCTTT. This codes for CASSQDRGHTEAFF.

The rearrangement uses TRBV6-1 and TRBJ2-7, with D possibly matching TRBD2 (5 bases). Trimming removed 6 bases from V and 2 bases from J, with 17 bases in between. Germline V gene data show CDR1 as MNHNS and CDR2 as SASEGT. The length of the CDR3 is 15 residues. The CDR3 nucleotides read TGTGCCAGCAGCGTTAAACGGGGTTTTCCCTACGAGCAGTACTTC. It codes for CASSVKRGFPYEQYF.

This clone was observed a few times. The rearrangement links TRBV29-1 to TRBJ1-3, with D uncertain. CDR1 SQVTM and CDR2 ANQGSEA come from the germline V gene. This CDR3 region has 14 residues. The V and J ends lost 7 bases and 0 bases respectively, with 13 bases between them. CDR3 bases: TGCAGCGCCCTAGACCCAAACTCTGGAAACACCATATATTTT. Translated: CSALDPNSGNTIYF.

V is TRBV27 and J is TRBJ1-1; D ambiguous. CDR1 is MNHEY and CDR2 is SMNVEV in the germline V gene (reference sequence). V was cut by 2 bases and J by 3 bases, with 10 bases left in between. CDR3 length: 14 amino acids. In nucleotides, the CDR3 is TGTGCCAGCAGTTTAGGTCTCGGGGACACTGAAGCTTTCTTT. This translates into CASSLGLGDTEAFF.

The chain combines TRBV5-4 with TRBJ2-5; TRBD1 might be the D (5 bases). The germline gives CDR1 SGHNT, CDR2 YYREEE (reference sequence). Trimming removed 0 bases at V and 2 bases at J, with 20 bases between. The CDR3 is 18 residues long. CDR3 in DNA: TGTGCCAGCAGCTTGGCCCTGAGTGGGGCGAGGAGTCAAGAGACCCAGTACTTC. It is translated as CASSLALSGARSQETQYF. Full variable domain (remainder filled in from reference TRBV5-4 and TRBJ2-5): ETGVTQSPTHLIKTRGQQVTLRCSSQSGHNTVSWYQQALGQGPQFIFQYYREEENGRGNFPPRFSGLQFPNYSSELNVNALELDDSALYLCASSLALSGARSQETQYFGPGTRLLVL.

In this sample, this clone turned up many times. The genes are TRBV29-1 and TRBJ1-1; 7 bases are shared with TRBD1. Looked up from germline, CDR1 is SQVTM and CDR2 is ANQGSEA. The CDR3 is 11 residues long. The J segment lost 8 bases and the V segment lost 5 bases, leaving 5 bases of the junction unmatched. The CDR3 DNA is TGCAGCGTTAGCAGACAGGGAGAAGCTTTCTTT. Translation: CSVSRQGEAFF.

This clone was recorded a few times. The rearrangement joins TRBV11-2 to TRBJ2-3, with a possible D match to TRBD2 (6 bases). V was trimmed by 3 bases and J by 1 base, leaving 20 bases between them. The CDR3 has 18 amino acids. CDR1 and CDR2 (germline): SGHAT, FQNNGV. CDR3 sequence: CASSFGTLQASGTDTQYF. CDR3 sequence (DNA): TGTGCCAGCAGCTTCGGGACTTTACAGGCGTCTGGCACAGATACGCAGTATTTT.

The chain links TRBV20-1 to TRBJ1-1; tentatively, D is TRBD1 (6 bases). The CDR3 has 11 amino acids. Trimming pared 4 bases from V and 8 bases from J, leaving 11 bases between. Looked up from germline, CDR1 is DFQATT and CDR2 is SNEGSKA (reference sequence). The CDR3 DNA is TGCAGTGCTATCCCGGGGACAGAAGCTTTCTTT. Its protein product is CSAIPGTEAFF.

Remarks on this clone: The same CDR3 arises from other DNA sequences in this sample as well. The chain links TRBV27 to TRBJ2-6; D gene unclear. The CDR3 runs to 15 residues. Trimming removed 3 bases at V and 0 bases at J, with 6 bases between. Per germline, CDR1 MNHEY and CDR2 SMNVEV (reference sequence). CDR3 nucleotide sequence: TGTGCCAGCAGTTTTGGCGGCTCTGGGGCCAACGTCCTGACTTTC. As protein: CASSFGGSGANVLTF.

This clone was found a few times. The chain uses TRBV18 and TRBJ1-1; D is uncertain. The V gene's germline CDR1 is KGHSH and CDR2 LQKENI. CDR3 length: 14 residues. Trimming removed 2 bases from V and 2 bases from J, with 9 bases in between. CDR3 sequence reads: CASSPTQVNTEAFF. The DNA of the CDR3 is TGTGCCAGCTCACCAACGCAGGTTAACACTGAAGCTTTCTTT.